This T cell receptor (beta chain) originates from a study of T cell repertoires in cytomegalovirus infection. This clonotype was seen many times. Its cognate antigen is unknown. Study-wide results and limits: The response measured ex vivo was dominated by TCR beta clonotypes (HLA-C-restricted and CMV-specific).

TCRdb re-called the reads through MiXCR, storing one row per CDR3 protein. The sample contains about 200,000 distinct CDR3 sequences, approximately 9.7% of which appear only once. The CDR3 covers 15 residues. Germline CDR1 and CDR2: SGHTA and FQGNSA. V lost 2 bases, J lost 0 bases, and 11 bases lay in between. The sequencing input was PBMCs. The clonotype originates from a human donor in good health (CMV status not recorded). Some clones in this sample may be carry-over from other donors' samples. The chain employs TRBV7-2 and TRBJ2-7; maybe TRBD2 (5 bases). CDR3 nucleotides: TGTGCCAGCAGCTTAATCAGCGGCAGCTCCTACGAGCAGTACTTC. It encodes CASSLISGSSYEQYF.